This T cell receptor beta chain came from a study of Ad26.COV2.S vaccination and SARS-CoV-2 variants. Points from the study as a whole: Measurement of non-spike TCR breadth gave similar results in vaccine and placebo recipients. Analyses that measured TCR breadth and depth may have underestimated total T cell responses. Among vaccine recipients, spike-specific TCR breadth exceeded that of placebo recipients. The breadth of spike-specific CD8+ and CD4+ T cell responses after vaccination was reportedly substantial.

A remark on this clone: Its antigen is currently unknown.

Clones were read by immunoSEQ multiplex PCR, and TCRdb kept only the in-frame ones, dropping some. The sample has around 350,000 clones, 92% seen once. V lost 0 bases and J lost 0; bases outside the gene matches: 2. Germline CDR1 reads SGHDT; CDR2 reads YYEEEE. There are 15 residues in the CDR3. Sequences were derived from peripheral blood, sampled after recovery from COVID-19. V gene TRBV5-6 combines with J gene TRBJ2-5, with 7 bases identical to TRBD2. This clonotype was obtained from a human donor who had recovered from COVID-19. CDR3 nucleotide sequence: TGTGCCAGCAGCTTGGACCTAGCGGACCAAGAGACCCAGTACTTC. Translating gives CASSLDLADQETQYF.